The clone carrying this T cell receptor beta chain was seen ten or more times. As yet, its antigen is unknown. This entry belongs to a study of esophageal squamous cell carcinoma under preoperative chemotherapy. Study-wide points: After paclitaxel-nedaplatin, abundant clones were more likely to contract than amplify. After chemotherapy, TCR diversity rose significantly in peripheral T cells but not in tumor-infiltrating lymphocytes.

TCRdb itself ran the PCR reads through MiXCR, one entry per CDR3 protein. The data contain 34,000 or so distinct CDR3 sequences, around 49% of them singletons. The CDR3 is made up of 16 amino acids. Looked up from germline, CDR1 is SEHNR and CDR2 is FQNEAQ (reference sequence). The trim removed 3 bases at V and 6 bases at J, leaving 3 bases unmatched. Described time point: after preoperative PTX-NDP chemotherapy. Before surgery, patients were given preoperative paclitaxel-nedaplatin chemotherapy. The sample was taken from a patient given preoperative chemotherapy. This sequence joins TRBV7-9 and TRBJ2-2, with 14 bases fitting TRBD2. This TCR was sampled from a human donor with esophageal squamous cell carcinoma. The donor label of this sample is uncertain. CDR3 nucleotides: TGTGCCAGCAGCTTTGGACTAGCGGGGGGTTCCGGGGAGCTGTTTTTT. Protein sequence: CASSFGLAGGSGELFF.